The following is a TCR beta chain sequence with its context. Its cognate antigen has yet to be identified. Base qualities are not at hand, and no much larger clone is one base apart. The immunoSEQ Assay, a bias-controlled multiplex PCR, was used to amplify TCRbeta CDR3 regions from genomic DNA. Regarding the original processing steps: Nucleated cell counts per sample were estimated from amplification of reference gene primers within the assay. To quantify the absolute abundance of each unique TCRbeta CDR3 rearrangement, sequence reads were collapsed and filtered. Productive Simpson clonality was computed per sample as the square root of Simpson's diversity index over productive rearrangements. In TCRdb, the immuneACCESS table is reduced to in-frame sequences with V and J assigned. These tables do not hold every clone; where another copy was compared, an unresolved V gene accounts for under half, and the others remain unexplained. That table furnishes V, J and clone size, whereas the DNA furnished D and trimming. The sample data list about 230,000 clones, and about 91% of these were observed just once. The leading ten clones occupy 2.5% of the sample.

V lost 0 bases and J lost 2 bases, and the count of bases not matched to a germline gene is 9. Reading the germline V gene gives CDR1 SGHDT and CDR2 YYEEEE. Counted from cysteine to phenylalanine, this CDR3 has 17 amino acids. The DNA shown is the 51-base CDR3, in frame from base 1. The data originate from a study of blood T cell repertoires in COVID-19 (dated by TCRdb to 2018 to 2020). For the wider study: The collaborator samples originated in the United States, Italy and Spain and spanned the acute and convalescent phases of COVID-19. A freely available public database, intended as a resource for researchers studying the immune response to SARS-CoV-2, is where the repertoires were released. Nearly every sample came with metadata listing a de-identified subject ID, COVID-19 status, age in years and sex. The dataset comprised deeply sampled blood TCRbeta repertoires from subjects exposed to, actively infected with, or recovered from COVID-19. The prospective study material was composed of cDNA or gDNA derived from T cells, B-cell-depleted T cells, or PBMCs. Samples came from the ongoing ImmuneRACE study (first 160 participants) plus 1,254 subjects from 6 global collaborators. Where available, HLA class I and class II types were taken from metadata supplied by the sample provider and were not determined by assay-based typing. Study-wide findings and limitations: How much clinical and demographic metadata was included differed by source and by participant, and the metadata was provided uncurated.

In the prospective study, participants were about 18 to 100 years old, resided in about 25 geographic areas of the United States, and were enrolled through a virtual design. In the prospective study, participants were assigned to cohorts based on the clinical history participants reported in a screening survey and a study questionnaire. In the prospective study, mobile phlebotomists collected whole blood, serum and a nasopharyngeal or oropharyngeal swab from each participant. Participants in the prospective study had the option to provide additional blood draws and questionnaires over an approximately 2-month period. Prospective study blood samples were shipped either frozen or at room temperature before DNA extraction.

The chain was built from TRBV5-6 and TRBJ2-3, with TRBD2 matching 7 junction bases. Sequenced input: PBMCs or T cells enriched from blood (not recorded which). The source of this sequence is a woman in her thirties or forties with acute COVID-19. The CDR3 sequence is CASSLVVRELPTDTQYF. The nucleotide sequence reads as follows: TGTGCCAGCAGCTTGGTTGTGCGGGAGTTACCCACAGATACGCAGTATTTT.